One and the same sample provided the 20 T cell receptor beta chains below, sequenced in a study of blood T cell repertoires in COVID-19. Method: immunoSEQ multiplex PCR; TCRdb's copy keeps in-frame clones and lacks some. The sample has about 460,000 clones, approximately 90% seen once. Sequenced input: PBMCs or T cells enriched from blood (not recorded which). These receptors were collected from a woman aged 55-69 years who had recovered from COVID-19.

Of note for this clone: A read error may produce the germline difference seen at one junction end. The chain uses TRBV18 and TRBJ1-5; D is unresolved. The CDR3 covers 15 residues. CDR1 is KGHSH and CDR2 is LQKENI in the germline V gene. The CDR3 DNA is TGTGCCAGCTCACCAGGAGGGCTTAGCGATCAGCCCCAGCATTTT. It specifies CASSPGGLSDQPQHF.

The gene calls are TRBV9 and TRBJ1-1; D ambiguous. The CDR3 totals 13 residues. Per germline, CDR1 SGDLS and CDR2 YYNGEE. V dropped 7 bases and J dropped 3 bases, with 13 bases sitting between them. The CDR3 coding sequence is TGTGCCAGCCCGGGTAGGCGCGACACTGAAGCTTTCTTT. This encodes CASPGRRDTEAFF.

The chain combines TRBV7-8 with TRBJ1-5; possible D gene TRBD1, 6 bases. CDR1 and CDR2 from the germline V gene are SGHVS and FQNEAQ. Between the trimmed V and J ends, which lost 1 base and 6 bases, there was a span of 19 bases. CDR3 size: 17 residues. The CDR3, as DNA: TGTGCCAGCAGCTTAGGGCTCGTGACAGGAGGAGTTCAGCCCCAGCATTTT. Translation: CASSLGLVTGGVQPQHF.

The chain recombines TRBV7-9 with TRBJ2-7; a weak D match, TRBD2 (7 bases). Trimming removed 8 bases from V and 4 bases from J, with 9 bases in between. The CDR3 runs to 11 residues. Germline-derived CDR1 and CDR2 are SEHNR and FQNEAQ (reference sequence). The CDR3 DNA sequence: TGTGCCAGCGGGGGGGCTTACGAGCAGTACTTC. Translated, it gives CASGGAYEQYF.

This chain links TRBV10-3 with TRBJ1-5; D unclear. The CDR3 covers 13 residues. V dropped 6 bases and J dropped 7 bases, with 13 bases sitting between them. CDR1 and CDR2 from the germline V gene are ENHRY and SYGVKD. The CDR3 nucleotides read TGTGCCATCAGCCCCCTGGAGAAGCAGCCCCAGCATTTT. This codes for CAISPLEKQPQHF.

The genes are TRBV10-3 and TRBJ1-3; D unresolved. This CDR3 has 12 amino acids. Trimming stripped 3 bases from V and 8 bases from J, with 8 bases between. CDR1 and CDR2 from the germline V gene are ENHRY and SYGVKD. CDR3 in amino acids: CAISDYSHTIYF. The CDR3 DNA follows: TGTGCCATCAGTGACTACAGCCACACCATATATTTT.

This sequence joins TRBV6-5 and TRBJ1-5, with D possibly TRBD1 on 6 matching bases. Germline-derived CDR1 and CDR2 are MNHEY and SVGAGI. CDR3 size: 13 residues. Trimming cost V 10 bases and J 6 bases, with 16 bases left between them. CDR3 sequence: CATDAGVRQPQHF. DNA for the CDR3: TGTGCCACGGACGCAGGGGTCCGTCAGCCCCAGCATTTT.

The chain employs TRBV7-9 and TRBJ2-4; 7 bases align to TRBD2. The length of the CDR3 is 14 residues. Germline V lookup: CDR1 SEHNR, CDR2 FQNEAQ (reference sequence). Losses at the gene ends were 5 bases for V and 7 bases for J; bases not matched to a gene: 8. CDR3 coding DNA: TGTGCCAGCAGCGCGTTAATGGGAGGGAACATTCAGTACTTC. As protein: CASSALMGGNIQYF.

The count of this clone is one. The CDR3 DNA follows: TGCGCCAGCTCTAGACGAGACGCGGGGGAAGTAACCGGGGAGCTGTTTTTT. It encodes CASSRRDAGEVTGELFF. The rearrangement uses TRBV4-1 and TRBJ2-2; TRBD2 aligns across 7 bases. CDR1 and CDR2 from the germline V gene are MGHRA and YSYEKL. The ends lost 8 bases at V and 5 bases at J; junction bases unmatched: 17. This CDR3 is built from 17 residues.

V gene TRBV3-1 (or the pseudogene TRBV3-2) combines with J gene TRBJ2-1; 7 positions agree with TRBD1. The J segment lost 7 bases and the V segment lost 4 bases, leaving 13 bases of the junction unmatched. The CDR3 has 16 amino acids. CDR1 and CDR2 from the germline V gene are LGHDT and YNNKEL (reference sequence). The DNA for the CDR3 is TGTGCCAGCAGCCGTCTGACAGGGTCGGGACGGAATGAGCAGTTCTTC. Translating it yields CASSRLTGSGRNEQFF.

This clone was counted a single time. The V gene is TRBV5-8, the J gene TRBJ1-4, with D possibly being TRBD1 (5 bases). Trimming removed 1 base from V and 2 bases from J, with 18 bases in between. Germline values: CDR1 SGHTS, CDR2 YDEGEE. The CDR3 spans 18 residues. In DNA form, the CDR3 reads TGTGCCAGCAGCTTGTATCAGGGAGGCCCTCGTACTAATGAAAAACTGTTTTTT. Its protein is CASSLYQGGPRTNEKLFF.

Turning to this clone: This CDR3 is also generated by other DNA sequences in the sample. This chain links TRBV10-1 with TRBJ2-5; 8 nucleotides align to TRBD2. V lost 0 bases, J lost 2 bases, and 5 bases stayed unmatched. The CDR3 has 16 amino acids. Germline lookup yields CDR1 WNHNN and CDR2 SYGVQD (reference sequence). CDR3 sequence: CASSESLAGGQETQYF. Written as DNA, the CDR3 is TGCGCCAGCAGTGAGTCCCTCGCGGGGGGACAAGAGACCCAGTACTTC.

The chain employs TRBV19 and TRBJ2-4; maybe TRBD1 (5 bases). The CDR3 is 16 residues long. V lost 1 base, J lost 0 bases, and 10 bases lay in between. Germline assignment: CDR1 LNHDA and CDR2 SQIVND (reference sequence). The CDR3 DNA reads as TGTGCCAGTAGTATAGCAGGGCAAATAGCCAAAAACATTCAGTACTTC. Its translation: CASSIAGQIAKNIQYF.

The chain uses TRBV2 and TRBJ2-3; the D gene is possibly TRBD1 (6 bases). CDR1 is SNHLY, CDR2 FYNNEI, per germline. Trimming took 9 bases from V and 0 from J, leaving 22 bases between them. The CDR3 covers 17 residues. The CDR3 region is CARSGQPTNPSTDTQYF. As DNA, the CDR3 is TGTGCCAGATCAGGACAGCCAACAAACCCTAGCACAGATACGCAGTATTTT.

CDR3 residues: CASSLSALATGELFF. In DNA, the CDR3 is TGCGCCAGCAGCTTGTCGGCTCTAGCGACCGGGGAGCTGTTTTTT. The chain joins TRBV5-1 to TRBJ2-2; D may be TRBD2 (6 bases). CDR1 is SGHRS and CDR2 is YFSETQ in the germline V gene. V was clipped by 1 base and J by 5 bases, with 12 bases between them. The CDR3 extends over 15 amino acids.

The chain joins TRBV5-1 to TRBJ1-1; tentatively, D is TRBD1 (5 bases). CDR1 and CDR2 (germline): SGHRS, YFSETQ. Trimming shortened V by 5 bases and J by 0 bases, and 17 bases separated the two germline ends. The CDR3 totals 16 residues. CDR3 residues: CASRPLAGGMNTEAFF. DNA of the CDR3: TGCGCCAGCAGACCCTTGGCGGGGGGTATGAACACTGAAGCTTTCTTT.

The rearrangement joins TRBV7-7 to TRBJ2-7; D may be TRBD2 (6 bases). This CDR3 spans 16 amino acids. V lost 5 bases and J lost 3, with 20 bases in between. CDR1 is SSHAT, CDR2 FNYEAQ, per germline (reference sequence). The CDR3 DNA reads as TGTGCCAGCAGCGCACCTTACACGGAGGGGAACTACGAGCAGTACGTC. Protein sequence: CASSAPYTEGNYEQYV.

The J gene is TRBJ1-2, the V gene TRBV10-3; D gene ambiguous. The CDR3 runs to 14 residues. The germline gives CDR1 ENHRY, CDR2 SYGVKD. Trimming shortened V by 3 bases and J by 1 base, and 9 bases separated the two germline ends. The CDR3 nucleotides read TGTGCCATCAGTGATCCAGTCAATAACTATGGCTACACCTTC. It codes for CAISDPVNNYGYTF.

Worth noting for this clone: This CDR3 is also generated by other DNA sequences in the sample. V usage is TRBV5-1 and J usage is TRBJ1-6, with D possibly being TRBD1 (5 bases). Germline assignment: CDR1 SGHRS and CDR2 YFSETQ. Trimming left V 4 bases short and J 8 bases short, with 10 bases between. This CDR3 is built from 13 residues. The CDR3 region is CASSPQGDSPLHF. The CDR3, as DNA: TGCGCCAGCAGCCCCCAAGGGGATTCACCCCTCCACTTT.

This clone was counted only a few times. The rearrangement joins TRBV19 to TRBJ1-1, with a weak D call TRBD1 (5 bases). The germline gives CDR1 LNHDA, CDR2 SQIVND (reference sequence). CDR3 length: 14 residues. Trimming pared 3 bases from V and 1 base from J, leaving 9 bases between. CDR3: CASSILQGNTEAFF. The CDR3, as DNA: TGTGCCAGTAGTATCTTGCAGGGGAACACTGAAGCTTTCTTT.